This TCR beta chain was retrieved from a study of response to subunit inactivated influenza vaccine. Notes on the study in general: Few additional T cells are recruited per seasonal influenza vaccination, authors suggested.

Comment on this clonotype: Its antigen is as yet unknown.

TCRdb fed the RT-PCR reads into MiXCR, producing one record per CDR3 protein. The sample includes a few hundred thousand distinct CDR3 sequences, around a fifth of them seen just once. The ends were cut back, 0 bases at V and 4 bases at J, with 9 bases in the middle. The length of the CDR3 is 14 residues. Germline CDR1 is LGHNA and CDR2 is YSLEER. The receptor comes from a man aged 50 to 69 who received an inactivated influenza vaccine. Source: PBMCs from blood, taken less than 22 months after vaccination. J is TRBJ1-1 and V is TRBV4-3; no clear D gene. Here the CDR3 reads CASSQEEIGTEAFF. Written as DNA, the CDR3 is TGCGCCAGCAGCCAAGAAGAAATCGGCACTGAAGCTTTCTTT.